Listed below are T cell receptor beta chains from one sample, sequenced in a study of T cell changes during pregnancy in multiple sclerosis. Assay used: immunoSEQ multiplex PCR; TCRdb lists only in-frame clones, some missing. This table holds just under 65,000 clones, roughly 91% found once. The specimen was peripheral blood, collected in the third trimester of pregnancy. These receptor sequences come from a female donor in good health, enrolled as a control in a pregnancy study. Each CDR3 is given with its conserved first and last residue. A D gene is named only where the DNA matches it firmly. Clone size is given for some rows only: seen once, a few or many times, or a class if the clone is expanded.

J gene,V gene,D gene,clone size,CDR3 DNA,CDR3 protein
TRBJ2-1,TRBV5-6,-,-,TGTGCCAGCAGCTTGGCCCCCCTAGAGCAGTTCTTC,CASSLAPLEQFF
TRBJ2-7,TRBV6-5,-,-,TGTGCCAGCAGCACCGGTCTCGAGCAGTACTTC,CASSTGLEQYF
TRBJ1-1,TRBV27,-,-,TGTGCCAGCAGTTTATCGCCAGGGAACACTGAAGCTTTCTTT,CASSLSPGNTEAFF
TRBJ2-2,TRBV7-9,-,few,TGTGCCAGCAGAAGAGAGGCGGCCGGGGAGCTGTTTTTT,CASRREAAGELFF
TRBJ2-1,TRBV4-1,-,few,TGCGCCAGCAGCCCCCCAGGTTTGCTAGCGTCACAGTTCTTC,CASSPPGLLASQFF
TRBJ1-2,TRBV27,-,-,TGTGCCAGCAGTTTAGAGGGCCCCAACTATGGCTACACCTTC,CASSLEGPNYGYTF
TRBJ2-1,TRBV2,-,-,TGTGCCAGCAGTGTTGGGGCCACGTCGAGAAGTGAGCAGTTCTTC,CASSVGATSRSEQFF
TRBJ2-3,TRBV2,-,once,TGTGCCAGCAGTGATCTGGCTAGCACAGATACGCAGTATTTT,CASSDLASTDTQYF
TRBJ1-4,TRBV6-5,-,-,TGTGCCAGCAGTTACGCCATGACCAGCGGTGAAAAACTGTTTTTT,CASSYAMTSGEKLFF
TRBJ2-2,TRBV7-9,-,-,TGTGCCAGCAGCTCGACTACGAACACCGGGGAGCTGTTTTTT,CASSSTTNTGELFF